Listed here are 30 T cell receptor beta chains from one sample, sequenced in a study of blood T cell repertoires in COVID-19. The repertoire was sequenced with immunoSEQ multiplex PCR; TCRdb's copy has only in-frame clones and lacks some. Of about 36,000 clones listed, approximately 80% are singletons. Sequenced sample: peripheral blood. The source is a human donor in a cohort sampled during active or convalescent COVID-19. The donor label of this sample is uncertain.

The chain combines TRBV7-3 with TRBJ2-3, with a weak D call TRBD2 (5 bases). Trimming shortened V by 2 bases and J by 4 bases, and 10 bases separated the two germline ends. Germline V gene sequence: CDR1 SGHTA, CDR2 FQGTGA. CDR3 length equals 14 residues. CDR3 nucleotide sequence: TGTGCCAGCAGCTTATTGGTCGGGGCAGATACGCAGTATTTT. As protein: CASSLLVGADTQYF.

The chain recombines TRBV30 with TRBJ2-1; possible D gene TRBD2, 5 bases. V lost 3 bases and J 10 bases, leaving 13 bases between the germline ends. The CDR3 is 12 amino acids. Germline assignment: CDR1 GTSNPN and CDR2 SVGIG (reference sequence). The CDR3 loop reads CAWSIAGKEQFF. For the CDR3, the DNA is TGTGCCTGGAGCATAGCCGGGAAGGAGCAGTTCTTC.

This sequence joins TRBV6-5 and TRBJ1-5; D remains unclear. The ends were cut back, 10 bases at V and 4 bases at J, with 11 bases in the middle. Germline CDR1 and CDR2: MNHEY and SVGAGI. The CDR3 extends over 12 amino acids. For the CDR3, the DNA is TGTGCCACCCAAGACGGGAATCAGCCCCAGCATTTT. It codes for CATQDGNQPQHF.

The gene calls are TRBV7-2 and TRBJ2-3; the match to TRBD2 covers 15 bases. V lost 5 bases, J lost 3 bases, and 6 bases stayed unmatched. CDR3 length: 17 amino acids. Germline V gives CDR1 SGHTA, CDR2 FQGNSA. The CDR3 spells CASSPRGLAGGTDTQYF. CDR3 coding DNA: TGTGCCAGCAGCCCCCGGGGACTAGCGGGAGGAACAGATACGCAGTATTTT.

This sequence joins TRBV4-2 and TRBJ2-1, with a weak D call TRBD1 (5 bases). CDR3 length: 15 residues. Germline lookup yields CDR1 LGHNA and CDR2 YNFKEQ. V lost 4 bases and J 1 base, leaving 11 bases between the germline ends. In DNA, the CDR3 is TGTGCCAGCAGCCCGTACCAGGGTTCCTACAATGAGCAGTTCTTC. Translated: CASSPYQGSYNEQFF.

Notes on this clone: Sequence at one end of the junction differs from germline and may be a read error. The chain's CDR3 is CASIYRLGGYTEAFF. The CDR3 bases are TGTGCCAGCATTTACCGTTTGGGGGGTTACACTGAAGCTTTCTTT. J is TRBJ1-1 and V is TRBV6-5, with D maybe TRBD1 (5 bases). This CDR3 has 15 residues. Germline V gives CDR1 MNHEY, CDR2 SVGAGI.

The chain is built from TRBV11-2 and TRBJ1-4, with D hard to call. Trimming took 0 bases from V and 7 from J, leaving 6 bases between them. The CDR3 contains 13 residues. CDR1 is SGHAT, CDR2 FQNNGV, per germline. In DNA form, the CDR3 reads TGTGCCAGCAGCTTAGACGGGTTTGAAAAACTGTTTTTT. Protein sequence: CASSLDGFEKLFF. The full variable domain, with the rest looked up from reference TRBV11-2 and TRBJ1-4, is EAGVAQSPRYKIIEKRQSVAFWCNPISGHATLYWYQQILGQGPKLLIQFQNNGVVDDSQLPKDRFSAERLKGVDSTLKIQPAKLEDSAVYLCASSLDGFEKLFFGSGTQLSVL.

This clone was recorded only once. This chain's CDR3 is CASRRTGALVQETQYF. The CDR3 nucleotides are TGTGCCAGCAGAAGGACAGGGGCCCTAGTCCAAGAGACCCAGTACTTC. The chain combines TRBV27 with TRBJ2-5; 9 positions agree with TRBD1. V shed 6 bases, J shed 1 base, and the junction held 9 bases outside the gene matches. The CDR3 is 16 amino acids. Germline CDR1 and CDR2: MNHEY and SMNVEV (reference sequence).

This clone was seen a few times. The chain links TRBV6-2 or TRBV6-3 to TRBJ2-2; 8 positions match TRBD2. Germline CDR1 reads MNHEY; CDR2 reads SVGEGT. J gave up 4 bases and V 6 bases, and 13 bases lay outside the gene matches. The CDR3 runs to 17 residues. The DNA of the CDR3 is TGTGCCAGCAGCTCCCCTATTGTAGCGGGAACCACCGGGGAGCTGTTTTTT. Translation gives CASSSPIVAGTTGELFF.

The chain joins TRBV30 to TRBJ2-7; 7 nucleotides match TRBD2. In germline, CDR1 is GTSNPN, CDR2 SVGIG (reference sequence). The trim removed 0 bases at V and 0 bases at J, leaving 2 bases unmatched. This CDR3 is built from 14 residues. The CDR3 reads CAWSVGGSSYEQYF. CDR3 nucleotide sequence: TGTGCCTGGAGTGTAGGCGGGAGCTCCTACGAGCAGTACTTC.

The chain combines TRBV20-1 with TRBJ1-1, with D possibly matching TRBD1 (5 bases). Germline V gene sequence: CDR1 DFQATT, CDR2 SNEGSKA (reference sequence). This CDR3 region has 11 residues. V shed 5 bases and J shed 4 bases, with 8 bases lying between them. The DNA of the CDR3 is TGCAGTGCTCACAGGATCACTGAAGCTTTCTTT. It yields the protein CSAHRITEAFF.

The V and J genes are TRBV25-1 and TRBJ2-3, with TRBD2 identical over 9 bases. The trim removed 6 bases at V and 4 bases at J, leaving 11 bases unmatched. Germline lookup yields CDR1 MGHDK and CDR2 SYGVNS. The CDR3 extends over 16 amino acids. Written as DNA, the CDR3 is TGTGCCAGCAGCAGGATAGCGGGAGCAAATCCAGATACGCAGTATTTT. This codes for CASSRIAGANPDTQYF.

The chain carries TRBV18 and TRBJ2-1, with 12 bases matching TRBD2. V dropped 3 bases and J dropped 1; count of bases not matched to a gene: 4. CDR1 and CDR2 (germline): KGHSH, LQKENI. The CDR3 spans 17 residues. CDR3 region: CASSPTSGRGSYNEQFF. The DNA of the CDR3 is TGTGCCAGCTCACCGACTAGCGGGAGAGGGTCCTACAATGAGCAGTTCTTC.

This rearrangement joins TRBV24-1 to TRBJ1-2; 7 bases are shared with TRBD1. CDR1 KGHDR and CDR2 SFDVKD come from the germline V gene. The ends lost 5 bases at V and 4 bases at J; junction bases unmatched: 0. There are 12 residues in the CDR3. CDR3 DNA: TGTGCCACCAGTGGACAGGGCTATGGCTACACCTTC. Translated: CATSGQGYGYTF.

This CDR3 is CASSLNQGAREKLFF. The CDR3 DNA follows: TGTGCCAGCAGCCTGAATCAGGGGGCGCGAGAAAAACTGTTTTTT. V usage is TRBV5-4 and J usage is TRBJ1-4, with 8 bases that match TRBD1. This CDR3 has 15 amino acids. CDR1 SGHNT and CDR2 YYREEE come from the germline V gene (reference sequence). The J segment lost 8 bases and the V segment lost 4 bases, leaving 10 bases of the junction unmatched.

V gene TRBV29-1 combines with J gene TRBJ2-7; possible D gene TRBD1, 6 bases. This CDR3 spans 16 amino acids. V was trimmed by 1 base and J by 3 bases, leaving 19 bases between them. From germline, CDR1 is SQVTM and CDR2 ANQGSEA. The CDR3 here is CSVEGLPGHTFYEQYF. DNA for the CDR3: TGCAGCGTTGAAGGCCTTCCGGGACATACTTTCTACGAGCAGTACTTC.

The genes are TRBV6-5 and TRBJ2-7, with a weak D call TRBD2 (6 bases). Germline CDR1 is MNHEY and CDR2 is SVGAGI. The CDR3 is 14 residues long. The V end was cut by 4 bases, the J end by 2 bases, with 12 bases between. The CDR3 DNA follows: TGTGCCAGCAGTTCCGGGACTCTAACCTACGAGCAGTACTTC. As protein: CASSSGTLTYEQYF.

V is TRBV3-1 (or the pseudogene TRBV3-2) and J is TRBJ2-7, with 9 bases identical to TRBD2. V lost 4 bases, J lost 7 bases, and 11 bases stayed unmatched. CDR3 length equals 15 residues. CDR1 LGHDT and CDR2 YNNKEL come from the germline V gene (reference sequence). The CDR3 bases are TGTGCCAGCAGCCTAGGGTTAGCGGGAGAAAGTGAGCAGTACTTC. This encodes CASSLGLAGESEQYF.

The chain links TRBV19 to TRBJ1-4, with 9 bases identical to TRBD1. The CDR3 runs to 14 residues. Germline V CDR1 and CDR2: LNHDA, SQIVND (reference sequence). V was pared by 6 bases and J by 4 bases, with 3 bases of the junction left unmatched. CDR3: CASRRQGGNEKLFF. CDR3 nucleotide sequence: TGTGCCAGTAGGAGACAGGGGGGTAATGAAAAACTGTTTTTT.

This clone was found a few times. The CDR3 loop reads CASSPGQLKNYGYTF. The DNA of the CDR3 is TGTGCCAGCAGCCCAGGACAGCTGAAAAACTATGGCTACACCTTC. The chain carries TRBV14 and TRBJ1-2; D might be TRBD1 (6 bases). The CDR3 has 15 amino acids. The germline V gene has CDR1 SGHDN and CDR2 FVKESK. V shed 4 bases and J shed 2 bases, with 14 bases lying between them.

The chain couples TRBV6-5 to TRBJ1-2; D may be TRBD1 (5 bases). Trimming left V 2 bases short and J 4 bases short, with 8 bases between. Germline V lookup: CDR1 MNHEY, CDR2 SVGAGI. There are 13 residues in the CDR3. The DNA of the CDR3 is TGTGCCAGCAGTTACAGGGGTCCCTATGGCTACACCTTC. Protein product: CASSYRGPYGYTF.

CDR3 region: CASSPNRQRTEAFF. The CDR3 DNA reads TGTGCCAGCAGCCCGAACCGACAGCGCACTGAAGCTTTCTTT. V gene TRBV3-1 (or the pseudogene TRBV3-2) combines with J gene TRBJ1-1; perhaps TRBD1 as D (5 bases). The CDR3 extends over 14 amino acids. Trimming cost V 4 bases and J 4 bases, with 13 bases left between them. The V gene's germline CDR1 is LGHDT and CDR2 YNNKEL (reference sequence).

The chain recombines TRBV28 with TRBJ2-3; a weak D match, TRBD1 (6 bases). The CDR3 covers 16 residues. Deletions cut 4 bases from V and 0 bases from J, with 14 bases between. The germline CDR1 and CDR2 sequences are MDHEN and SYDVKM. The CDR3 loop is CASSSGTFSSTDTQYF. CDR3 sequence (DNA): TGTGCCAGCAGTTCGGGGACATTCTCTAGCACAGATACGCAGTATTTT. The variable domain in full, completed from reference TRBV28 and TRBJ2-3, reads DVKVTQSSRYLVKRTGEKVFLECVQDMDHENMFWYRQDPGLGLRLIYFSYDVKMKEKGDIPEGYSVSREKKERFSLILESASTNQTSMYLCASSSGTFSSTDTQYFGPGTRLTVL.

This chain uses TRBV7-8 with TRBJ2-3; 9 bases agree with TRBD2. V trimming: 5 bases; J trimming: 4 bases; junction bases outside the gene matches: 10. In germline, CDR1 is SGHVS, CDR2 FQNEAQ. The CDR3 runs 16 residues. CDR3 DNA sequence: TGTGCCAGCAGCCCCCCAGCGGGAGGTAATGCAGATACGCAGTATTTT. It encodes CASSPPAGGNADTQYF. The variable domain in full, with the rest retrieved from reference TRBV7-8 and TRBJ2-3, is GAGVSQSPRYKVAKRGQDVALRCDPISGHVSLFWYQQALGQGPEFLTYFQNEAQLDKSGLPSDRFFAERPEGSVSTLKIQRTQQEDSAVYLCASSPPAGGNADTQYFGPGTRLTVL.

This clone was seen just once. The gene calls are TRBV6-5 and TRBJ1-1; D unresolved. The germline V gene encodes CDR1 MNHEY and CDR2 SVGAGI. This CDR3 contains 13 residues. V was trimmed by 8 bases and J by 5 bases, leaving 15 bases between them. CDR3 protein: CASALRVTTEAFF. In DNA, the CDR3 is TGTGCCAGCGCTTTGAGGGTGACGACTGAAGCTTTCTTT.

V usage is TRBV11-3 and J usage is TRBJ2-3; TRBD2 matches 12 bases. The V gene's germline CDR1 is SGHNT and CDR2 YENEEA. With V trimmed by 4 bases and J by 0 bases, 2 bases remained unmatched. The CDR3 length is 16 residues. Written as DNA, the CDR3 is TGTGCCAGCAGCTCGGGACTAGCGGGTAGCACAGATACGCAGTATTTT. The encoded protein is CASSSGLAGSTDTQYF.

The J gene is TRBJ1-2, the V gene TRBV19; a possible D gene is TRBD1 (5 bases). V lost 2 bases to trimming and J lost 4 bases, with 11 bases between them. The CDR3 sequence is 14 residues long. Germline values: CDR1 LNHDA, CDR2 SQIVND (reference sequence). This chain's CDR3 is CASSISAGGYGYTF. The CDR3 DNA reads TGTGCCAGTAGTATATCGGCCGGGGGCTATGGCTACACCTTC.

The DNA for the CDR3 is TGTGCCAGTAGTTTGGGTAGTGAGGACACCGGGGAGCTGTTTTTT. Translating gives CASSLGSEDTGELFF. The chain is built from TRBV19 and TRBJ2-2; D not resolved. This CDR3 has 15 amino acids. Germline-derived CDR1 and CDR2 are LNHDA and SQIVND (reference sequence). V shed 5 bases and J shed 3 bases, with 13 bases lying between them.

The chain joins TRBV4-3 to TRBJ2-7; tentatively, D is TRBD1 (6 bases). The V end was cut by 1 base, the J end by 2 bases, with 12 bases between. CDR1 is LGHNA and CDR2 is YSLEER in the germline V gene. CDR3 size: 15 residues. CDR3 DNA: TGCGCCAGCAGCCAAGTCTTACAGGGAGCCTACGAGCAGTACTTC. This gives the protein CASSQVLQGAYEQYF.

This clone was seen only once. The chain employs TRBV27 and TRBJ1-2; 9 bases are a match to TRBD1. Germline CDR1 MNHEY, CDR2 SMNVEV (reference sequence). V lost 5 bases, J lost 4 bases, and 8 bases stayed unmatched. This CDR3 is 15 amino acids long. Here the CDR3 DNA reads TGTGCCAGCAGTCCGCCGGGACAGGGCTTCTATGGCTACACCTTC. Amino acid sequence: CASSPPGQGFYGYTF.